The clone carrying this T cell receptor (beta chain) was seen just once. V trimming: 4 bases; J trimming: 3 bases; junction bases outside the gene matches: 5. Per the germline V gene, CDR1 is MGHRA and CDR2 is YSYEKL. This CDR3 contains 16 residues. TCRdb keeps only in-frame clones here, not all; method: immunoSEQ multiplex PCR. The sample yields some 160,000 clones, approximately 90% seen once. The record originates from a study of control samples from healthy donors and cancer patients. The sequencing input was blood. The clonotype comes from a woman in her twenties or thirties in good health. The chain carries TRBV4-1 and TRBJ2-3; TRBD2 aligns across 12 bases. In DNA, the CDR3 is TGCGCCAGCAGCCCTCAGACTAGCGGGAGAACAGATACGCAGTATTTT. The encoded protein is CASSPQTSGRTDTQYF.